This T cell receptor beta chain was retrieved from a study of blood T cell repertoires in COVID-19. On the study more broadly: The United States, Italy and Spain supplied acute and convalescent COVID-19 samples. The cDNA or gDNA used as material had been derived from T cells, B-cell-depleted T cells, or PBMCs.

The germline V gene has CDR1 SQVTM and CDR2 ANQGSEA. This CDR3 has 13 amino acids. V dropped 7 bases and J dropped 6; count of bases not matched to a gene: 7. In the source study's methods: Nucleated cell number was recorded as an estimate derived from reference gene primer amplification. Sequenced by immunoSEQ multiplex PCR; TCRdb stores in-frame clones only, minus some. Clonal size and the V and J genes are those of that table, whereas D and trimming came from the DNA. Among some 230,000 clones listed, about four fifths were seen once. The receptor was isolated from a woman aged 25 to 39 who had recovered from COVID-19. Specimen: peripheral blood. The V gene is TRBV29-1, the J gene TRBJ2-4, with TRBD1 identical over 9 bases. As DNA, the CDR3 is TGCAGCGCTTCGGGACAGGGAGGAAACATTCAGTACTTC. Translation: CSASGQGGNIQYF.